The 27 T cell receptor beta chains below come from one sample, sequenced in a study of response to subunit inactivated influenza vaccine. MiXCR, applied by TCRdb to the RT-PCR reads, yields one record per CDR3 protein. The sample records hundreds of thousands of distinct CDR3 sequences, under 9% being singletons. Sample: PBMCs from blood, taken around 25 months after vaccination. Receptor source: a man in his fifties or sixties who received an inactivated influenza vaccine.

This clonotype has at least ten counts. This sequence joins TRBV20-1 and TRBJ1-1; D gene unclear. Trimming took off 6 bases at V and 6 bases at J, with 17 bases between the two ends. Per germline, CDR1 DFQATT and CDR2 SNEGSKA (reference sequence). CDR3 length equals 13 residues. The CDR3: CSASRITGPEAFF. CDR3 sequence (DNA): TGCAGTGCCTCAAGGATAACTGGACCTGAAGCTTTCTTT.

The chain links TRBV4-3 to TRBJ2-5; TRBD1 might be the D (6 bases). The CDR3 consists of 17 residues. Germline values: CDR1 LGHNA, CDR2 YSLEER. The V and J ends lost 1 base and 5 bases respectively, with 20 bases between them. CDR3 region: CASSQVLRRGALETQYF. In DNA, the CDR3 is TGCGCCAGCAGCCAAGTATTACGCAGGGGCGCACTGGAGACCCAGTACTTC.

This clonotype was found many times. The chain couples TRBV5-1 to TRBJ1-3; D not resolved. From germline, CDR1 is SGHRS and CDR2 YFSETQ. CDR3 length: 11 amino acids. Trimming took 5 bases from V and 1 from J, leaving 1 base between them. This CDR3 is CASRSGNTIYF. The CDR3 nucleotides read TGCGCCAGCAGATCTGGAAACACCATATATTTT.

This clonotype turned up a few times. The V gene is TRBV29-1, the J gene TRBJ2-7; 10 bases match TRBD1. V lost 6 bases and J lost 6; bases outside the gene matches: 8. Germline V gene sequence: CDR1 SQVTM, CDR2 ANQGSEA. This CDR3 has 13 amino acids. The CDR3 protein is CSVHRTGGGEQYF. The CDR3 region has the DNA TGCAGCGTCCATCGGACAGGGGGAGGCGAGCAGTACTTC.

This clonotype was counted at least ten times. V gene TRBV10-3 combines with J gene TRBJ2-3, with 10 bases lining up with TRBD1. Unmatched junction bases numbered 10, after V lost 10 bases and J lost 0 bases. Germline CDR1 is ENHRY and CDR2 is SYGVKD. The CDR3 runs to 16 residues. In DNA form, the CDR3 reads TGTGCCACAACCACCGGGACAGGGGACAGCACAGATACGCAGTATTTT. Amino acid sequence: CATTTGTGDSTDTQYF.

This clonotype was seen repeatedly, ten times or more. The rearrangement joins TRBV5-1 to TRBJ2-3; 12 positions match TRBD2. The germline V gene encodes CDR1 SGHRS and CDR2 YFSETQ. The junction had 4 bases not matched to a gene; V was cut back by 2 bases and J by 6 bases. The CDR3 loop spans 15 amino acids. The CDR3: CASSLTSGGPDTQYF. DNA for the CDR3: TGCGCCAGCAGCTTAACTAGCGGGGGGCCGGATACGCAGTATTTT.

This clonotype was recorded at least ten times. This sequence joins TRBV12-3 or TRBV12-4 and TRBJ2-1, with unresolved D. V lost 3 bases and J lost 8, with 14 bases in between. The CDR3 is 14 residues long. The CDR3 reads CASSFSGISDEQFF. The DNA of the CDR3 is TGTGCCAGCAGTTTTTCAGGAATAAGCGATGAGCAGTTCTTC.

This clonotype appeared many times. The rearrangement uses TRBV10-3 and TRBJ2-1, with D unclear. This CDR3 has 14 residues. Germline values: CDR1 ENHRY, CDR2 SYGVKD. The germline V and J ends were trimmed by 0 bases and 5 bases, with 8 bases remaining between them. CDR3: CAISESKMDNEQFF. The CDR3 DNA reads as TGTGCCATCAGTGAGTCGAAAATGGACAATGAGCAGTTCTTC.

The table lists this clonotype with a few counts. This sequence joins TRBV12-3 or TRBV12-4 and TRBJ2-1; 10 nucleotides align to TRBD2. Trimming took 6 bases from V and 9 from J; bases not matched to a gene: 11. The CDR3 is 15 residues long. CDR3: CASSRLAGAFFEQFF. DNA of the CDR3: TGTGCCAGCAGCCGTCTAGCGGGGGCCTTTTTTGAGCAGTTCTTC.

The genes are TRBV7-9 and TRBJ2-1, with D possibly TRBD2 on 5 matching bases. V shed 7 bases and J shed 7 bases, with 11 bases lying between them. The CDR3 covers 12 residues. Germline CDR1 is SEHNR and CDR2 is FQNEAQ (reference sequence). The CDR3 nucleotides are TGTGCCAGCATTGGGAGAGGGAATGAGCAGTTCTTC. Translated, it gives CASIGRGNEQFF. The complete variable domain, with remaining parts taken from reference TRBV7-9 and TRBJ2-1, reads DTGVSQNPRHKITKRGQNVTFRCDPISEHNRLYWYRQTLGQGPEFLTYFQNEAQLEKSRLLSDRFSAERPKGSFSTLEIQRTEQGDSAMYLCASIGRGNEQFFGPGTRLTVL.

The chain recombines TRBV5-4 with TRBJ2-1; 7 bases align to TRBD2. CDR1 SGHNT and CDR2 YYREEE come from the germline V gene (reference sequence). This CDR3 is 16 amino acids long. The V gene end was trimmed by 4 bases and the J gene end by 3 bases; junction bases not matched to a gene: 10. The CDR3 loop reads CASSGGQRGGYNEQFF. The CDR3 DNA reads as TGTGCCAGCAGCGGCGGGCAACGCGGGGGCTACAATGAGCAGTTCTTC.

The V call is TRBV29-1, the J call TRBJ1-1; TRBD1 is a possible D gene (6 bases). The CDR3 runs 15 residues. V gave up 6 bases and J gave up 0 bases, with 17 bases separating them. Germline V CDR1 and CDR2: SQVTM, ANQGSEA. CDR3: CSVRGASGMNTEAFF. Here the CDR3 DNA reads TGCAGCGTGAGGGGGGCATCTGGCATGAACACTGAAGCTTTCTTT. The full variable domain, its missing parts supplied by reference TRBV29-1 and TRBJ1-1, is SAVISQKPSRDICQRGTSLTIQCQVDSQVTMMFWYRQQPGQSLTLIATANQGSEATYESGFVIDKFPISRPNLTFSTLTVSNMSPEDSSIYLCSVRGASGMNTEAFFGQGTRLTVV.

Ten or more counts support this clonotype. The CDR3, as DNA: TGCGCCAGCAGCCACCCCGGTAAGGGGTACCAAGAGACCCAGTACTTC. It is translated as CASSHPGKGYQETQYF. The J gene is TRBJ2-5, the V gene TRBV4-1; tentative D call: TRBD1 (5 bases). The germline V and J ends were trimmed by 3 bases and 0 bases, with 14 bases remaining between them. This CDR3 contains 16 residues. Germline V gene lookup returns CDR1 MGHRA and CDR2 YSYEKL.

This clonotype was seen only a few times. The rearrangement links TRBV7-2 to TRBJ1-1; 9 bases align to TRBD1. Losses at the gene ends were 2 bases for V and 4 bases for J; bases not matched to a gene: 5. CDR3 size: 15 residues. Germline V gene sequence: CDR1 SGHTA, CDR2 FQGNSA. The CDR3: CASSLKGQGSTEAFF. CDR3 bases: TGTGCCAGCAGCTTAAAGGGACAGGGTTCCACTGAAGCTTTCTTT.

This chain joins TRBV12-3 or TRBV12-4 and TRBJ2-7; possible D gene TRBD1, 6 bases. The CDR3 contains 14 residues. V was cut by 0 bases and J by 2 bases, with 8 bases left in between. The CDR3 sequence is CASSLAHRAYEQYF. The CDR3 DNA reads TGTGCCAGCAGTTTAGCGCACAGGGCCTACGAGCAGTACTTC.

This clonotype has a handful of counts. The V gene is TRBV7-2, the J gene TRBJ2-1; TRBD2 agrees at 15 bases. With 0 bases clipped from V and 5 bases from J, the junction kept 2 bases outside the gene matches. The CDR3 runs 17 residues. Germline loops: CDR1 SGHTA, CDR2 FQGNSA. Here the CDR3 DNA reads TGTGCCAGCAGCTTAGCGGGACTAGCGGGGGGAAACAATGAGCAGTTCTTC. This translates into CASSLAGLAGGNNEQFF.

This clonotype has more than one count but fewer than ten. The chain has TRBV5-5 and TRBJ1-2; D gene uncertain. Germline assignment: CDR1 SGHKS and CDR2 YYEKEE (reference sequence). V dropped 4 bases and J dropped 7 bases, with 14 bases sitting between them. The CDR3 contains 13 residues. CDR3 amino acids: CASSAEVGFGYTF. CDR3 nucleotides: TGTGCCAGCAGCGCCGAGGTCGGGTTTGGCTACACCTTC.

This clonotype was seen ten or more times. The rearrangement uses TRBV27 and TRBJ1-2; TRBD1 might be the D (5 bases). V was pared by 3 bases and J by 4 bases, with 12 bases between. Germline CDR1 reads MNHEY; CDR2 reads SMNVEV (reference sequence). This CDR3 contains 14 residues. The CDR3 DNA follows: TGTGCCAGCAGTTTTTGGCCGGGGGGCTATGGCTACACCTTC. This sequence encodes CASSFWPGGYGYTF.

This clonotype came up many times. This chain joins TRBV20-1 and TRBJ2-1; 11 nucleotides align to TRBD2. CDR1 is DFQATT, CDR2 SNEGSKA, per germline (reference sequence). This CDR3 contains 15 residues. V shed 4 bases and J 4 bases; nucleotides not matched to a gene: 6. This CDR3 reads CSANPPSGGYNEQFF. As DNA, the CDR3 is TGCAGTGCTAATCCCCCTAGCGGGGGGTACAATGAGCAGTTCTTC.

This rearrangement joins TRBV18 to TRBJ1-4; D may be TRBD1 (5 bases). This CDR3 contains 15 residues. Germline lookup yields CDR1 KGHSH and CDR2 LQKENI. The V gene lost 8 bases and the J gene lost 8 bases, with 21 bases spanning the gap. The CDR3 loop reads CASATRGGAGEKLFF. The CDR3 DNA follows: TGTGCCAGCGCAACAAGAGGAGGGGCCGGGGAAAAACTGTTTTTT.

Only a few counts were recorded for this clonotype. This chain joins TRBV24-1 and TRBJ2-1; D unclear. CDR3 size: 18 residues. Germline-derived CDR1 and CDR2 are KGHDR and SFDVKD. Trimming took 4 bases from V and 0 from J, leaving 18 bases between them. CDR3 in DNA: TGTGCCACCAGTGACCCCGTAGCTGCGTCGAGCTCCTACAATGAGCAGTTCTTC. It translates to CATSDPVAASSSYNEQFF.

This chain joins TRBV10-3 and TRBJ1-1, with D possibly matching TRBD1 (6 bases). Per germline, CDR1 ENHRY and CDR2 SYGVKD. Trimming removed 0 bases at V and 5 bases at J, with 13 bases between. The CDR3 runs to 15 residues. Here the CDR3 DNA reads TGTGCCATCAGTGAGTCGGGAGGGGGGCTTACTGAAGCTTTCTTT. Its protein is CAISESGGGLTEAFF.

A few counts support this clonotype. The rearrangement links TRBV12-3 or TRBV12-4 to TRBJ2-3, with D perhaps TRBD1 (6 bases). CDR3 size: 18 residues. Deletions cut 5 bases from V and 0 bases from J, with 21 bases between. The CDR3 reads CASSPQGSGDTSTDTQYF. The CDR3 DNA is TGTGCCAGCAGTCCACAGGGCTCTGGCGATACTAGCACAGATACGCAGTATTTT.

This clonotype was found a few times. V usage is TRBV6-1 and J usage is TRBJ2-5, with 13 bases that match TRBD2. The CDR3 covers 17 residues. With V trimmed by 7 bases and J by 5 bases, 13 bases remained unmatched. Germline CDR1 reads MNHNS; CDR2 reads SASEGT. CDR3 sequence (DNA): TGTGCCAGCACTACGGGCCTAGGGACTAGCGGGATGGAGACCCAGTACTTC. It codes for CASTTGLGTSGMETQYF.

In its sample, this clonotype was seen many times. This chain links TRBV7-8 with TRBJ2-1; TRBD2 aligns across 11 bases. The ends lost 4 bases at V and 7 bases at J; junction bases unmatched: 12. The CDR3 has 17 residues. Per the germline V gene, CDR1 is SGHVS and CDR2 is FQNEAQ. CDR3 residues: CASSSKRPSGRWNEQFF. CDR3 nucleotide sequence: TGTGCCAGCAGCTCCAAACGTCCTAGCGGGAGGTGGAATGAGCAGTTCTTC.

This clonotype was counted a few times. V usage is TRBV11-2 and J usage is TRBJ2-5; 9 nucleotides align to TRBD2. Germline trimming cut 1 base from V and 2 bases from J; bases unmatched to any gene: 5. Per germline, CDR1 SGHAT and CDR2 FQNNGV. This CDR3 contains 16 residues. CDR3: CASSLGSGGTQETQYF. CDR3 in DNA: TGTGCCAGCAGCTTAGGGAGCGGGGGGACACAAGAGACCCAGTACTTC.

This clonotype was counted many times. The rearrangement uses TRBV4-1 and TRBJ2-2; unclear D gene. Germline loops: CDR1 MGHRA, CDR2 YSYEKL. This CDR3 region has 13 residues. The V and J ends lost 4 bases and 1 base respectively, with 4 bases between them. The CDR3 DNA reads as TGCGCCAGCAGCCTTAAGAACACCGGGGAGCTGTTTTTT. It specifies CASSLKNTGELFF.